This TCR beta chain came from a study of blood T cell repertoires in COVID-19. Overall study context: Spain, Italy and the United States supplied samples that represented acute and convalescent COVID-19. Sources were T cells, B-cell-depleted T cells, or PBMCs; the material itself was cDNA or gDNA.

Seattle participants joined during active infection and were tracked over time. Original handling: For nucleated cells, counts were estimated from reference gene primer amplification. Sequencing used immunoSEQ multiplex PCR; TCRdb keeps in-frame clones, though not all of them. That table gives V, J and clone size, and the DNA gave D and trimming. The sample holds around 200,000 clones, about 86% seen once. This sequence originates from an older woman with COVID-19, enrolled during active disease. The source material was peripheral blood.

The CDR3 DNA sequence: TGTGCCAGTAGTATTCAGGGGGCGCGTGAGCAGTACTTC. Translated: CASSIQGAREQYF. The J gene is TRBJ2-7, the V gene TRBV19, with TRBD1 identical over 8 bases. With 3 bases clipped from V and 7 bases from J, the junction kept 5 bases outside the gene matches. The CDR3 covers 13 residues. Germline CDR1 reads LNHDA; CDR2 reads SQIVND (reference sequence).